Below, 3 T cell receptor beta chains from the same sample are listed, as sequenced in a study of regulatory T cells in long-lasting Graves disease. Time point described: newly diagnosed GD, antithyroid drugs for less than 3 months. Scientists built the TCR library using RNA that was extracted from PBMCs. Through Arm-PCR of CDR3 regions and iRepertoire HTBI primers, TCR beta libraries were built. TCRdb passed the multiplex PCR reads through MiXCR, listing each CDR3 protein once. This table has approximately 390,000 distinct CDR3 sequences, 15% to 20% appearing once. A further study also used this sample, focusing on T cells in Graves' hyperthyroidism and ophthalmopathy.

The sequencing here drew on peripheral blood mononuclear cells (PBMCs), taken at new diagnosis, from a patient treated with antithyroid drugs. The receptors were gathered from a young woman with Graves disease.

V and J are TRBV7-9 and TRBJ1-2; unclear D gene. The germline CDR1 and CDR2 sequences are SEHNR and FQNEAQ (reference sequence). V was clipped by 1 base and J by 6 bases, with 18 bases between them. This CDR3 is 16 amino acids long. The CDR3 protein is CASSLEASAITHGYTF. In DNA, the CDR3 is TGTGCCAGCAGCTTAGAGGCGTCAGCCATAACTCATGGCTACACCTTC.

This clonotype occurred a few times. This sequence joins TRBV5-5 and TRBJ2-7; 13 positions agree with TRBD2. V was pared by 0 bases and J by 7 bases, with 4 bases of the junction left unmatched. There are 15 residues in the CDR3. Germline-derived CDR1 and CDR2 are SGHKS and YYEKEE (reference sequence). The CDR3 DNA reads as TGTGCCAGCAGCTTGGGGACTAGCGGGAGAGGGGAGCAGTACTTC. This encodes CASSLGTSGRGEQYF.

The genes are TRBV19 and TRBJ2-1, with 14 bases that match TRBD2. This CDR3 comprises 16 residues. Germline CDR1 is LNHDA and CDR2 is SQIVND (reference sequence). V was clipped by 4 bases and J by 4 bases; unmatched bases: 3. This chain's CDR3 is CASSSRTSGRYNEQFF. The DNA for the CDR3 is TGTGCCAGTAGTAGCCGGACTAGCGGGAGGTACAATGAGCAGTTCTTC.